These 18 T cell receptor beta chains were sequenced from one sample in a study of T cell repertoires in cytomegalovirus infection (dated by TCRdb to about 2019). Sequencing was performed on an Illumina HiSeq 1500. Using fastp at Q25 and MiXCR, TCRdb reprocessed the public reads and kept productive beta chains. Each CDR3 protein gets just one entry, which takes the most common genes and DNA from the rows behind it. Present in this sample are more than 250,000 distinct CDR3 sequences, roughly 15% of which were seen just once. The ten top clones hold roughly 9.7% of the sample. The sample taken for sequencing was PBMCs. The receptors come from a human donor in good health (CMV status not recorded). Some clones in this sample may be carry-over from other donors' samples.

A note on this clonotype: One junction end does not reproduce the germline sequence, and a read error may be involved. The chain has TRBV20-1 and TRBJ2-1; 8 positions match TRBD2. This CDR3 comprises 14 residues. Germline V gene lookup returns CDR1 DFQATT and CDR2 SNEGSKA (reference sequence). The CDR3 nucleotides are TGCAGTGCCAAGACCGGGGGAGCGGGGGCGAGACTCCTCTTC. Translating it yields CSAKTGGAGARLLF.

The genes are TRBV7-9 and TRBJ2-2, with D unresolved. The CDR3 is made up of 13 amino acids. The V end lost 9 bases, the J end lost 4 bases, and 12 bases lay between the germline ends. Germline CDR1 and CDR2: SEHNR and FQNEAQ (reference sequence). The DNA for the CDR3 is TGTGCCAGACTATCCGGGCGCACCGGGGAGCTGTTTTTT. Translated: CARLSGRTGELFF. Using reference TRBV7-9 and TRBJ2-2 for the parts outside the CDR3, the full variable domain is DTGVSQNPRHKITKRGQNVTFRCDPISEHNRLYWYRQTLGQGPEFLTYFQNEAQLEKSRLLSDRFSAERPKGSFSTLEIQRTEQGDSAMYLCARLSGRTGELFFGEGSRLTVL.

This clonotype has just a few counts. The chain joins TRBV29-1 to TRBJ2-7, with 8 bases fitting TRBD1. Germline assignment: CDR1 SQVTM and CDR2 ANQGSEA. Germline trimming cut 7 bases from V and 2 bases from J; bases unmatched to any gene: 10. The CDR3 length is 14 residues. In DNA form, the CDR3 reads TGCAGCGGGGCAGTTGGACAGGGAACCTACGAGCAGTACTTC. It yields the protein CSGAVGQGTYEQYF.

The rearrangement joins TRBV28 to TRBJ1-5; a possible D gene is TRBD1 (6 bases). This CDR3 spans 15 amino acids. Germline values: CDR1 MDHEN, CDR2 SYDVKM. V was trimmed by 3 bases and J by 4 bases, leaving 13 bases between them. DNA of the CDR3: TGTGCCAGCAGTTTGGGGCAGGGGACAAATCAGCCCCAGCATTTT. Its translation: CASSLGQGTNQPQHF.

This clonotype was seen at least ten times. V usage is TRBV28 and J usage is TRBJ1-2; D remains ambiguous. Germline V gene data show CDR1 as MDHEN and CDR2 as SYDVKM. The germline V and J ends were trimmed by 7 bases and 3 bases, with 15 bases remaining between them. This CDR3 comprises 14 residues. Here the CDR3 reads CASTLNGVHYGYTF. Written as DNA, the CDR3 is TGTGCCAGCACGTTAAACGGGGTCCACTATGGCTACACCTTC.

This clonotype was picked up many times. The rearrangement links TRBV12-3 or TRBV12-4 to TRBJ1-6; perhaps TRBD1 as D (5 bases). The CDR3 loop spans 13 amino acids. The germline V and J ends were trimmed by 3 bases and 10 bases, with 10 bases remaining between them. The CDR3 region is CASSLGGMSPLHF. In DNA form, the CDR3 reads TGTGCCAGCAGTTTGGGGGGTATGTCACCCCTCCACTTT.

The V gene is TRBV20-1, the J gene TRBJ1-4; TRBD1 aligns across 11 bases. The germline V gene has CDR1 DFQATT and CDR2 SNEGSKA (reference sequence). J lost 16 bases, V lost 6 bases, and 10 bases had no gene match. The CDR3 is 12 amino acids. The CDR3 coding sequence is TGCAGTGCCAAGGACAGGGGGCTCGGGTGGTTTTTT. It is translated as CSAKDRGLGWFF.

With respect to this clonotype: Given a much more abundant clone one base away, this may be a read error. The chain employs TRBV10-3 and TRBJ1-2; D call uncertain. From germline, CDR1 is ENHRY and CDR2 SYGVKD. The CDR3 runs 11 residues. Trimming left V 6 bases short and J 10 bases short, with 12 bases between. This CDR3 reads CAIRDPRNYTF. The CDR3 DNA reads TGTGCCATCAGGGACCCCAGGAACTACACCTTC.

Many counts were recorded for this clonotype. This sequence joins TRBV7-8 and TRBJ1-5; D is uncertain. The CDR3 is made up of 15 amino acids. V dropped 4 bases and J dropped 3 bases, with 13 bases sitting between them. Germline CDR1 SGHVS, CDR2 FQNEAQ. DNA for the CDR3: TGTGCCAGCAGCTCCTCTGAGGGCTCCAATCAGCCCCAGCATTTT. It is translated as CASSSSEGSNQPQHF.

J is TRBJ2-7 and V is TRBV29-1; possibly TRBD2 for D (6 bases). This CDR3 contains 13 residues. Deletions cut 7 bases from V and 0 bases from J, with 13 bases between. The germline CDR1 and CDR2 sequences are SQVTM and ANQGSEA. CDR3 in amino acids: CSAQTGSSYEQYF. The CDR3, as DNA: TGCAGCGCCCAAACCGGGAGCTCCTACGAGCAGTACTTC.

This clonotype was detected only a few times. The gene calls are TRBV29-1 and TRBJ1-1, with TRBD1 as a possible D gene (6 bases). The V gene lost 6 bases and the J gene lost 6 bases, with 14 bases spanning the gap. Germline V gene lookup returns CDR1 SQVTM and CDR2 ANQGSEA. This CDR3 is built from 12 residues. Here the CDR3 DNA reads TGCAGCGTGCACGCAGGGGTGCCTGAAGCTTTCTTT. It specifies CSVHAGVPEAFF.

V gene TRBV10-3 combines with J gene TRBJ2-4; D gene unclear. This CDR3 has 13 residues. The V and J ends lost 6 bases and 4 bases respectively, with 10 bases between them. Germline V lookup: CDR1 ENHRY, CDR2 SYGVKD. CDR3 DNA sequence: TGTGCCATCAGGGACGGCTTTAAAAACATTCAGTACTTC. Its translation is CAIRDGFKNIQYF.

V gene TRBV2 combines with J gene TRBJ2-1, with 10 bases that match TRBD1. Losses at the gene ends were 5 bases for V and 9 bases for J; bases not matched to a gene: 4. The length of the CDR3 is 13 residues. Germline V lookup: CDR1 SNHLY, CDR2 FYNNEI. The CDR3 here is CASSSTGGGEQFF. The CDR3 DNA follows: TGTGCCAGCAGTTCGACAGGGGGCGGTGAGCAGTTCTTC.

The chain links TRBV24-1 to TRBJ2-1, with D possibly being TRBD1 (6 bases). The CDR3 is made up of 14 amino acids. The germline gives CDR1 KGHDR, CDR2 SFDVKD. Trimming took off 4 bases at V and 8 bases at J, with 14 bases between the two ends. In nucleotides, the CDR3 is TGTGCCACCAGTGAGGCAGGGGCTGGATATGAGCAGTTCTTC. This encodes CATSEAGAGYEQFF.

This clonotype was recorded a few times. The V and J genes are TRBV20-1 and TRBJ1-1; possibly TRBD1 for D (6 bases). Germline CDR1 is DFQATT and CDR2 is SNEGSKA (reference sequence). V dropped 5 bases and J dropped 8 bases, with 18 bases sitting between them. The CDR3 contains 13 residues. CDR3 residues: CSALYQGMGEAFF. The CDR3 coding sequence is TGCAGTGCTCTGTACCAGGGGATGGGGGAAGCTTTCTTT.

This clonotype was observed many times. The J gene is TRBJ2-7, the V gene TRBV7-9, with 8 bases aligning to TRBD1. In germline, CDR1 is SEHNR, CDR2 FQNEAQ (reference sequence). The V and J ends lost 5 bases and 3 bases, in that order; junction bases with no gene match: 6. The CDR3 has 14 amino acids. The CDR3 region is CASSPRDRFYEQYF. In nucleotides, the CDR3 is TGTGCCAGCAGCCCCCGGGACAGGTTCTACGAGCAGTACTTC. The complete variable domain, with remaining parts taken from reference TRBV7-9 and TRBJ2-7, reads DTGVSQNPRHKITKRGQNVTFRCDPISEHNRLYWYRQTLGQGPEFLTYFQNEAQLEKSRLLSDRFSAERPKGSFSTLEIQRTEQGDSAMYLCASSPRDRFYEQYFGPGTRLTVT.

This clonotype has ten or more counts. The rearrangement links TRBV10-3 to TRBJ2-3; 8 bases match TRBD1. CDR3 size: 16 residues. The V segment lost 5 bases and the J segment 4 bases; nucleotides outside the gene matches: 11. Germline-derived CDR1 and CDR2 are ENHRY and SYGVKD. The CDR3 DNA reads TGTGCCATCAGTATAACAGGGGGACAACTGGCAGATACGCAGTATTTT. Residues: CAISITGGQLADTQYF.

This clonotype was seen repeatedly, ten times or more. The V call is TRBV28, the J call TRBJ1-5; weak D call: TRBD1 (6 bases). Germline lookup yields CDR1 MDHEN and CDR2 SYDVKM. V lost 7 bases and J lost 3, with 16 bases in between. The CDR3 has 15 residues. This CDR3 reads CASTRAGGNNQPQHF. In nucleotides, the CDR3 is TGTGCCAGCACCCGGGCGGGGGGCAACAATCAGCCCCAGCATTTT. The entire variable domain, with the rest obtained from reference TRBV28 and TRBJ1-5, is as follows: DVKVTQSSRYLVKRTGEKVFLECVQDMDHENMFWYRQDPGLGLRLIYFSYDVKMKEKGDIPEGYSVSREKKERFSLILESASTNQTSMYLCASTRAGGNNQPQHFGDGTRLSIL.